The entry below gives a single TCR beta chain sequence along with its context. A second PCR, run for roughly 7 to 12 cycles, used a sample-barcoded 5' primer plus a J-beta primer mix. One entry per CDR3 protein, called by TCRdb with MiXCR from the 5' RACE reads. This table holds about 1,400,000 distinct CDR3 sequences, 59% found once. Germline values: CDR1 MNHNY, CDR2 SVGAGI (reference sequence). J gave up 7 bases and V 0 bases, and 7 bases lay outside the gene matches. This CDR3 has 16 amino acids. The data were taken from a study of blood T cells in healthy people across ages. The rearrangement joins TRBV6-6 to TRBJ1-2, with 11 bases identical to TRBD1. The sequenced material came from blood. This sequence was found in a man aged 18 to 29 in good health. The CDR3 reads CASSYSMGQGVGGYTF. The DNA for the CDR3 is TGTGCCAGCAGTTACTCCATGGGACAGGGGGTGGGTGGCTACACCTTC.